This T cell receptor (beta chain) stems from a study of human T cells and chemical hapten exposure. Time point meaning: pre-sensitization, week 0. The treatment is: therapeutic diphenylcyclopropenone sensitization with weekly scalp DPC. The germline V and J ends were trimmed by 10 bases and 3 bases, with 15 bases remaining between them. The CDR3 runs 13 residues. From the RACE reads, TCRdb called clonotypes with MiXCR, one entry per CDR3 protein. The table has more than 250,000 distinct CDR3 sequences, over 8% seen once. This clonotype has at least ten counts. This chain connects TRBV12-3 or TRBV12-4 to TRBJ1-1, with D unclear. This TCR derives from a woman aged 35 to 49 with alopecia areata. Some clones in this sample may be carry-over from other donors' samples. This specimen consisted of whole blood, obtained in connection with sensitization to the hapten diphenylcyclopropenone (DPC). The CDR3 bases are TGTGCCACCCAAGGGCAGGTCGACACTGAAGCTTTCTTT. It translates to CATQGQVDTEAFF.